One sample yielded the 5 T cell receptor beta chains listed below, sequenced in a study of PD-1 blockade in classical Hodgkin lymphoma. Documented time point: cycle 4 day 1 (C4D1), after five to seven weeks of nivolumab. Each patient relapsed following autologous stem cell transplantation, and prior brentuximab vedotin exposure differed. It was by magnetic negative selection that CD4+ T cells were purified from thawed PBMCs. Only in-frame clones appear in the TCRdb table, and some are missing; sequencing was by immunoSEQ multiplex PCR. Here the sample spans approximately 29,000 clones, roughly 80% being singletons. The material was CD4+ T cells from blood, obtained before the fourth cycle of nivolumab. The receptors originated from a human donor with classical Hodgkin lymphoma.

The chain uses TRBV29-1 and TRBJ2-2, with 8 bases lining up with TRBD2. The CDR3 loop spans 14 amino acids. Per the germline V gene, CDR1 is SQVTM and CDR2 is ANQGSEA. V shed 5 bases, J shed 0 bases, and the junction held 2 bases outside the gene matches. DNA of the CDR3: TGCAGCGTTTCGGGGGGGACGAACACCGGGGAGCTGTTTTTT. Translating gives CSVSGGTNTGELFF.

The chain combines TRBV7-9 with TRBJ1-4; 8 bases are a match to TRBD1. This CDR3 spans 15 amino acids. Trimming took 2 bases from V and 8 from J; bases not matched to a gene: 7. The germline V gene encodes CDR1 SEHNR and CDR2 FQNEAQ (reference sequence). In DNA form, the CDR3 reads TGTGCCAGCAGCTTACTCAGGGGGCGCGAGGAAAAACTGTTTTTT. It translates to CASSLLRGREEKLFF.

The table lists this clone with a few counts. The rearrangement uses TRBV7-2 and TRBJ2-7; D remains ambiguous. Trimming removed 5 bases at V and 1 base at J, with 9 bases between. CDR1 and CDR2 from the germline V gene are SGHTA and FQGNSA. This CDR3 contains 13 residues. This chain's CDR3 is CASSRTASYEQYF. CDR3 nucleotides: TGTGCCAGCAGCCGGACCGCGTCCTACGAGCAGTACTTC.

CDR3 loop: CASSMLAGGGGYYNEQFF. The CDR3 region has the DNA TGTGCCAGTAGTATGCTAGCGGGAGGGGGTGGCTACTACAATGAGCAGTTCTTC. This sequence joins TRBV19 and TRBJ2-1, with 12 bases matching TRBD2. The germline gives CDR1 LNHDA, CDR2 SQIVND (reference sequence). V shed 3 bases and J 3 bases; nucleotides not matched to a gene: 9. The CDR3 contains 18 residues.

This chain uses TRBV18 with TRBJ2-6; D perhaps matches TRBD1 (5 bases). V was pared by 4 bases and J by 0 bases, with 16 bases between. Germline lookup yields CDR1 KGHSH and CDR2 LQKENI. This CDR3 is built from 18 residues. The CDR3 loop reads CASSLQDTSLSGANVLTF. The CDR3 nucleotides read TGTGCCAGCTCACTCCAGGACACCTCCCTCTCTGGGGCCAACGTCCTGACTTTC. Using reference TRBV18 and TRBJ2-6 for the parts outside the CDR3, the full variable domain is NAGVMQNPRHLVRRRGQEARLRCSPMKGHSHVYWYRQLPEEGLKFMVYLQKENIIDESGMPKERFSAEFPKEGPSILRIQQVVRGDSAAYFCASSLQDTSLSGANVLTFGAGSRLTVL.